These T cell receptor beta chains were read from a single sample in a study of blood T cell repertoires in COVID-19. Measured with immunoSEQ multiplex PCR; TCRdb has only the in-frame clones, and not every one. Of fewer than 350,000 clones listed, more than 70% are singletons. Sequenced: peripheral blood. All receptors derive from a woman in her twenties or thirties with COVID-19, enrolled during active disease. Each CDR3 is given with its conserved first and last residue. A D gene is named only where the DNA matches it firmly. Rows may omit the clone size; those that give it use once, few, many or a size class.

clone size	J gene	CDR3 length	V gene	D gene	CDR3 protein	CDR3 DNA
-	TRBJ1-4	14	TRBV2	-	CASSRETLGEKLFF	TGTGCCAGCAGTAGGGAGACATTGGGTGAAAAACTGTTTTTT
-	TRBJ1-3	15	TRBV2	-	CASSEKGFSGNTIYF	TGTGCCAGCAGTGAAAAGGGGTTCTCTGGAAACACCATATATTTT
once	TRBJ1-6	12	TRBV27	-	CASSSLSSPLHF	TGTGCCAGCAGTTCGTTGAGTTCACCCCTCCACTTT
-	TRBJ2-2	17	TRBV11-2	-	CASSPTYAQTDTGELFF	TGTGCCAGCAGCCCCACTTATGCACAGACGGACACCGGGGAGCTGTTTTTT
-	TRBJ2-4	15	TRBV28	TRBD1	CASSLQGAFKNIQYF	TGTGCCAGCAGTTTACAGGGGGCATTCAAAAACATTCAGTACTTC
-	TRBJ1-2	11	TRBV2	-	CASSETGRGFF	TGTGCCAGCAGTGAAACGGGTCGCGGATTCTTC
-	TRBJ1-5	15	TRBV7-2	-	CASSLVVGANQPQHF	TGTGCCAGCAGCTTAGTTGTAGGGGCCAATCAGCCCCAGCATTTT
-	TRBJ2-3	16	TRBV7-2	TRBD2	CASSLDGASGGDTQYF	TGTGCCAGCAGCTTAGACGGGGCTAGCGGGGGAGATACGCAGTATTTT
-	TRBJ1-1	13	TRBV4-1	TRBD1	CASSRQGESEAFF	TGCGCCAGCAGTAGACAGGGGGAATCTGAAGCTTTCTTT
-	TRBJ2-6	17	TRBV19	TRBD1	CASSILPGGTGANVLTF	TGTGCCAGTAGTATTTTGCCAGGGGGTACTGGGGCCAACGTCCTGACTTTC
-	TRBJ2-7	15	TRBV5-1	TRBD1	CASRQTGTGHYEQYF	TGCGCCAGCAGGCAAACCGGGACAGGGCATTACGAGCAGTACTTC
-	TRBJ2-2	13	TRBV6-5	-	CASSYTPGGELFF	TGTGCCAGCAGTTACACCCCCGGCGGGGAGCTGTTTTTT
-	TRBJ1-1	15	TRBV9	TRBD1	CASSVEIGGRTEAFF	TGTGCCAGCAGCGTAGAAATAGGGGGCCGGACTGAAGCTTTCTTT
-	TRBJ2-1	13	TRBV7-6	-	CATGVDRRNEQFF	TGTGCCACCGGGGTAGATAGAAGGAATGAGCAGTTCTTC
once	TRBJ1-1	17	TRBV7-9	-	CASSPRRVGISFAEAFF	TGTGCCAGCAGCCCACGGCGGGTAGGGATTAGTTTCGCTGAAGCTTTCTTT
-	TRBJ1-1	14	TRBV4-3	-	CASSRSTENTEAFF	TGCGCCAGCAGCCGGTCCACAGAGAACACTGAAGCTTTCTTT
-	TRBJ1-1	16	TRBV19	TRBD1	CASSIRGTGYDSEAFF	TGTGCCAGTAGTATACGGGGGACAGGGTATGACTCTGAAGCTTTCTTT
-	TRBJ1-1	15	TRBV6-2/TRBV6-3	-	CASSYSSRLNTEAFF	TGTGCCAGCAGTTATTCTTCTCGTCTGAACACTGAAGCTTTCTTT
-	TRBJ1-5	14	TRBV2	TRBD1	CASRKGARNQPQHF	TGTGCCAGCAGGAAGGGGGCCCGAAATCAGCCCCAGCATTTT
-	TRBJ1-6	14	TRBV5-1	-	CASSAGTNNSPLHF	TGCGCCAGCAGCGCCGGGACTAATAATTCACCCCTCCACTTT
-	TRBJ1-6	18	TRBV4-1	-	CASSHPTGTHWGISPLHF	TGCGCCAGCAGCCACCCAACGGGAACCCATTGGGGTATTTCACCCCTCCACTTT
-	TRBJ1-6	13	TRBV7-2	-	CVSSLYTDSPLHF	TGTGTCAGCAGCTTATACACAGATTCACCCCTCCACTTT
-	TRBJ1-5	15	TRBV2	TRBD1	CASSDWGQGAQPQHF	TGTGCCAGCAGTGATTGGGGGCAGGGGGCCCAGCCCCAGCATTTT
-	TRBJ2-3	13	TRBV2	TRBD2	CASSGTSQGAQYF	TGTGCCAGCAGCGGGACTAGCCAAGGGGCGCAGTATTTT
-	TRBJ2-5	18	TRBV6-6	TRBD2	CASSPLPWGSGGDKTQYF	TGTGCCAGCAGTCCACTCCCCTGGGGTAGCGGGGGGGATAAGACCCAGTACTTC
-	TRBJ1-5	15	TRBV7-8	TRBD1	CASSLNRGRGSAQHF	TGTGCCAGCAGCTTAAACAGGGGGCGCGGGTCAGCCCAGCATTTT
-	TRBJ1-2	14	TRBV7-2	-	CTSSLNSGDYGYTF	TGTACCAGCAGCTTAAATTCGGGGGACTATGGCTACACCTTC
-	TRBJ2-4	14	TRBV12-5	TRBD1	CASGPGTGSDIQYF	TGTGCTAGTGGTCCCGGGACAGGGTCCGACATTCAGTACTTC
-	TRBJ1-1	13	TRBV7-9	-	CASSFEHRSEAFF	TGTGCCAGCAGCTTCGAACATCGTTCCGAAGCTTTCTTT
-	TRBJ2-1	13	TRBV27	-	CASSFLDSNEQFF	TGTGCCAGCAGTTTCCTAGACTCAAATGAGCAGTTCTTC
-	TRBJ1-3	18	TRBV28	TRBD1	CASSLFRTGGPSGNTIYF	TGTGCCAGCAGTTTATTCCGGACAGGGGGACCCTCTGGAAACACCATATATTTT
-	TRBJ1-2	14	TRBV15	-	CATSTRVTGYGYTF	TGTGCCACCAGCACCCGGGTTACAGGCTATGGCTACACCTTC
-	TRBJ1-1	11	TRBV13	TRBD1	CASSLTGEAFF	TGTGCCAGCAGCCTGACAGGGGAAGCTTTCTTT
-	TRBJ2-7	12	TRBV6-5	-	CASREIVSEQYF	TGTGCCAGCAGAGAGATAGTGTCCGAGCAGTACTTC
-	TRBJ1-1	14	TRBV7-9	-	CASSLQGSATEAFF	TGTGCCAGCAGCTTACAGGGGTCTGCCACTGAAGCTTTCTTT
-	TRBJ2-3	17	TRBV5-6	TRBD1	CASSLEWLTGLPDTQYF	TGTGCCAGCAGCTTGGAATGGTTGACAGGGCTTCCAGATACGCAGTATTTT
-	TRBJ1-6	12	TRBV11-3	-	CASSLTRSPLHF	TGTGCCAGCAGCCTAACGCGGTCACCCCTCCACTTT
-	TRBJ2-7	15	TRBV18	-	CASSSTWDNPYEQYF	TGTGCCAGCTCATCGACCTGGGACAATCCCTACGAGCAGTACTTC
-	TRBJ2-7	13	TRBV29-1	TRBD1	CSVNRGSSYEQYF	TGCAGCGTTAACAGGGGGTCCTCCTACGAGCAGTACTTC
-	TRBJ1-4	14	TRBV5-4	TRBD1	CASSARGPREKLFF	TGTGCCAGCAGCGCCAGGGGGCCGCGGGAAAAACTGTTTTTT
-	TRBJ2-5	13	TRBV5-1	-	CASTRGVRETQYF	TGCGCCAGCACCCGAGGCGTGCGGGAGACCCAGTACTTC
-	TRBJ1-2	13	TRBV3-1/TRBV3-2	-	CASSQTSHYGYTF	TGTGCCAGCAGCCAGACTAGTCACTATGGCTACACCTTC
-	TRBJ2-7	15	TRBV5-8	TRBD2	CASRRSGGNSYEQYF	TGTGCCAGCAGGAGAAGCGGGGGGAACTCCTACGAGCAGTACTTC
-	TRBJ2-2	14	TRBV24-1	TRBD1	CAIGQGGGTGELFF	TGTGCCATCGGACAGGGTGGGGGCACCGGGGAGCTGTTTTTT
-	TRBJ1-1	19	TRBV5-5	TRBD1	CASSRLGTGDFAMNTEAFF	TGTGCCAGCAGCCGGTTGGGGACAGGGGATTTCGCTATGAACACTGAAGCTTTCTTT
-	TRBJ1-1	17	TRBV11-2	-	CASSLVLRAARGAEAFF	TGTGCCAGCAGCTTAGTTTTGAGGGCAGCCCGGGGAGCTGAAGCTTTCTTT
-	TRBJ1-1	14	TRBV2	TRBD1	CASLGDRGSTEAFF	TGTGCCAGCCTTGGGGACAGGGGTTCGACTGAAGCTTTCTTT
-	TRBJ2-2	14	TRBV2	-	CAGRPRQATGELFF	TGTGCCGGCAGACCCCGACAGGCAACCGGGGAGCTGTTTTTT
-	TRBJ1-2	17	TRBV18	-	CASSPRSGEFLDYGYTF	TGTGCCAGCTCACCACGGTCAGGGGAATTTTTGGACTATGGCTACACCTTC
once	TRBJ1-1	15	TRBV19	TRBD1	CASSIVGTGLTEAFF	TGTGCCAGTAGTATAGTAGGGACAGGGTTAACTGAAGCTTTCTTT
-	TRBJ2-1	13	TRBV10-1	TRBD2	CASSDTLLAEQFF	TGCGCCAGCAGTGATACCCTACTAGCGGAGCAGTTCTTC
-	TRBJ1-6	15	TRBV7-2	-	CASSRRGSYNSPLHF	TGTGCCAGCAGCCGCCGGGGTTCCTATAATTCACCCCTCCACTTT
-	TRBJ1-5	15	TRBV7-2	-	CASSSQGYGNQPQHF	TGTGCCAGCAGCTCCCAGGGGTACGGCAATCAGCCCCAGCATTTT
-	TRBJ2-3	12	TRBV2	-	CASRESTDTQYF	TGTGCCAGCCGAGAAAGCACAGATACGCAGTATTTT
-	TRBJ2-5	15	TRBV2	-	CASSEGGRRQETQYF	TGTGCCAGCAGTGAAGGGGGCCGCCGCCAAGAGACCCAGTACTTC
-	TRBJ1-3	14	TRBV11-2	-	CASTSQGSGNTIYF	TGTGCCAGCACCTCACAGGGCTCTGGAAACACCATATATTTT
-	TRBJ2-1	16	TRBV24-1	TRBD1	CATSESTGAAGDEQFF	TGTGCCACCAGTGAATCGACAGGGGCGGCAGGGGATGAGCAGTTCTTC